This T cell receptor beta chain emerged from a study of blood T cells in healthy people across ages. Study-level findings and limits: Observed TCR beta diversity per million T cells went down as age went up. This fall followed a roughly linear course with age. Long-lived and aged donors differed, with more naive CD4+ cells and higher diversity in the long-lived.

Points on this clonotype: Its antigen is not identified.

The germline V gene encodes CDR1 SEHNR and CDR2 FQNEAQ (reference sequence). The germline V and J ends were trimmed by 3 bases and 1 base, with 10 bases remaining between them. CDR3 length: 15 amino acids. A second PCR, run for roughly 7 to 12 cycles, used a sample-barcoded 5' primer plus a J-beta primer mix. TCRdb ran MiXCR on the 5' RACE reads and lists one entry per CDR3 protein. The table lists 900,000 to 950,000 distinct CDR3 sequences, roughly 28% of them singletons. These same records also appear under a second study, on T cells of mothers and their children.

Sequenced: blood. The genes are TRBV7-9 and TRBJ1-5; weak D call: TRBD1 (5 bases). This TCR was sampled from a woman aged 40 to 50 in good health. CDR3: CASSFGDSSNQPQHF. CDR3 in DNA: TGTGCCAGCAGCTTTGGGGACTCCAGCAATCAGCCCCAGCATTTT. The variable domain in full, completed from reference TRBV7-9 and TRBJ1-5, reads DTGVSQNPRHKITKRGQNVTFRCDPISEHNRLYWYRQTLGQGPEFLTYFQNEAQLEKSRLLSDRFSAERPKGSFSTLEIQRTEQGDSAMYLCASSFGDSSNQPQHFGDGTRLSIL.